Listed below are T cell receptor beta chains from one sample, sequenced in a study of shared clonotypes between healthy human individuals. The repertoire was sequenced with immunoSEQ multiplex PCR; TCRdb's copy has only in-frame clones and lacks some. The sample consists of over 95,000 clones, around 47% of them appearing once. Sequenced sample: PBMCs. The receptors originated from a woman in her forties in good health. Some clones in this sample may be carry-over from other donors' samples. CDR3s include the opening cysteine and the closing phenylalanine or tryptophan. Fields, in order: clone size, J gene, D gene, V gene, CDR3 protein, CDR3 DNA. A D gene is named only where the DNA matches it firmly. Expanded clones get a size class; other rows say once, few or many, or leave the size out.

abundance: once
j_gene: TRBJ2-3
d_gene: .
v_gene: TRBV4-1
CDR3aa: CATGGTDTQYF
CDR3nt: TGCGCCACAGGCGGCACAGATACGCAGTATTTT

abundance: .
j_gene: TRBJ2-2
d_gene: TRBD2
v_gene: TRBV2
CDR3aa: CASSESKGLPNTGELFF
CDR3nt: TGTGCCAGCAGTGAGTCGAAGGGACTACCGAACACCGGGGAGCTGTTTTTT

abundance: .
j_gene: TRBJ2-7
d_gene: .
v_gene: TRBV5-1
CDR3aa: CASSLTGIRQYF
CDR3nt: TGCGCCAGCAGCCTAACAGGGATAAGGCAGTACTTC

abundance: few
j_gene: TRBJ2-1
d_gene: .
v_gene: TRBV5-4
CDR3aa: CASSMGRSNEQFF
CDR3nt: TGTGCCAGCAGCATGGGACGGTCGAATGAGCAGTTCTTC

abundance: .
j_gene: TRBJ1-3
d_gene: .
v_gene: TRBV7-2
CDR3aa: CASSFRGLRSGNTIYF
CDR3nt: TGTGCCAGCAGCTTTAGGGGCCTTCGCTCTGGAAACACCATATATTTT

abundance: .
j_gene: TRBJ2-1
d_gene: .
v_gene: TRBV5-6
CDR3aa: CASRTGQNEQFF
CDR3nt: TGTGCCAGCAGAACCGGACAGAATGAGCAGTTCTTC

abundance: .
j_gene: TRBJ2-5
d_gene: .
v_gene: TRBV6-5
CDR3aa: CASRLGAGYQETQYF
CDR3nt: TGTGCCAGCAGACTGGGGGCGGGATACCAAGAGACCCAGTACTTC

abundance: .
j_gene: TRBJ2-3
d_gene: .
v_gene: TRBV7-2
CDR3aa: CASSAGQTTDTQYF
CDR3nt: TGTGCCAGCAGCGCCGGACAGACCACAGATACGCAGTATTTT

abundance: few
j_gene: TRBJ2-2
d_gene: TRBD1
v_gene: TRBV28
CDR3aa: CASSFTGQGKTGELFF
CDR3nt: TGTGCCAGCAGTTTCACCGGACAGGGAAAAACCGGGGAGCTGTTTTTT

abundance: .
j_gene: TRBJ1-3
d_gene: TRBD1
v_gene: TRBV7-9
CDR3aa: CASSQGQVANTIYF
CDR3nt: TGTGCCAGCAGCCAGGGACAGGTTGCCAACACCATATATTTT

abundance: .
j_gene: TRBJ1-4
d_gene: .
v_gene: TRBV7-9
CDR3aa: CASSLHSWPEKLFF
CDR3nt: TGTGCCAGCAGCTTACATTCCTGGCCAGAAAAACTGTTTTTT

abundance: few
j_gene: TRBJ1-2
d_gene: .
v_gene: TRBV2
CDR3aa: CASSESGYDGYTF
CDR3nt: TGTGCCAGCAGTGAATCAGGCTATGACGGCTACACCTTC

abundance: many
j_gene: TRBJ2-5
d_gene: .
v_gene: TRBV30
CDR3aa: CAWGDRKETQYF
CDR3nt: TGTGCCTGGGGCGACAGAAAAGAGACCCAGTACTTC

abundance: .
j_gene: TRBJ2-1
d_gene: TRBD1
v_gene: TRBV25-1
CDR3aa: CASSKQGQGSNEQFF
CDR3nt: TGTGCCAGCAGTAAACAGGGACAGGGATCGAATGAGCAGTTCTTC

abundance: .
j_gene: TRBJ2-2
d_gene: .
v_gene: TRBV28
CDR3aa: CASLPGLTGELFF
CDR3nt: TGTGCCAGCTTACCGGGTTTGACCGGGGAGCTGTTTTTT

abundance: .
j_gene: TRBJ2-7
d_gene: TRBD1
v_gene: TRBV5-1
CDR3aa: CASNMLTGGDYEQCF
CDR3nt: TGCGCCAGCAACATGTTGACAGGGGGAGACTACGAGCAGTGCTTC

abundance: few
j_gene: TRBJ2-7
d_gene: TRBD2
v_gene: TRBV7-9
CDR3aa: CASSKTSGNHEQYF
CDR3nt: TGTGCCAGCAGTAAGACTAGCGGGAACCACGAGCAGTACTTC

abundance: many
j_gene: TRBJ1-3
d_gene: .
v_gene: TRBV27
CDR3aa: CASSPAQGRSGNTIYF
CDR3nt: TGTGCCAGCAGTCCCGCCCAGGGGCGTTCGGGAAACACCATATATTTT

abundance: few
j_gene: TRBJ1-2
d_gene: .
v_gene: TRBV11-2
CDR3aa: CASSLGGLGGYTF
CDR3nt: TGTGCCAGCAGCTTAGGAGGGTTAGGTGGCTACACCTTC

abundance: many
j_gene: TRBJ2-7
d_gene: TRBD1
v_gene: TRBV6-6
CDR3aa: CASSARGRPISYEQYF
CDR3nt: TGTGCCAGCAGTGCGAGGGGGCGACCAATCTCCTACGAGCAGTACTTC

abundance: .
j_gene: TRBJ1-4
d_gene: .
v_gene: TRBV7-9
CDR3aa: CASSLEAGRGEKLFF
CDR3nt: TGTGCCAGCAGCTTAGAGGCAGGGCGGGGAGAAAAACTGTTTTTT

abundance: .
j_gene: TRBJ1-2
d_gene: TRBD1
v_gene: TRBV30
CDR3aa: CAWSLGQGVGYTF
CDR3nt: TGTGCCTGGAGTCTGGGACAGGGGGTCGGCTACACCTTC

abundance: .
j_gene: TRBJ1-4
d_gene: .
v_gene: TRBV29-1
CDR3aa: CSALRGEKLFF
CDR3nt: TGCAGCGCCCTTCGGGGTGAAAAACTGTTTTTT

abundance: .
j_gene: TRBJ1-1
d_gene: .
v_gene: TRBV7-6
CDR3aa: CASSPRLDTEAFF
CDR3nt: TGTGCCAGCAGCCCAAGACTAGACACTGAAGCTTTCTTT

abundance: many
j_gene: TRBJ1-2
d_gene: .
v_gene: TRBV28
CDR3aa: CASTSTSRGYTF
CDR3nt: TGTGCCAGCACGAGCACCAGTCGGGGCTACACCTTC

abundance: .
j_gene: TRBJ1-6
d_gene: .
v_gene: TRBV29-1
CDR3aa: CSVGAGAHSPLHF
CDR3nt: TGCAGCGTTGGGGCTGGGGCCCATTCACCCCTCCACTTT

abundance: .
j_gene: TRBJ2-7
d_gene: .
v_gene: TRBV5-4
CDR3aa: CASSPAQGISYEQYF
CDR3nt: TGTGCCAGCAGCCCCGCGCAGGGAATCTCCTACGAGCAGTACTTC

abundance: many
j_gene: TRBJ1-1
d_gene: .
v_gene: TRBV30
CDR3aa: CAWSRGGTEAFF
CDR3nt: TGTGCCTGGAGTAGGGGAGGCACTGAAGCTTTCTTT

abundance: once
j_gene: TRBJ2-3
d_gene: .
v_gene: TRBV9
CDR3aa: CASSGLGDTQYF
CDR3nt: TGTGCCAGCAGTGGTTTGGGAGATACGCAGTATTTT

abundance: .
j_gene: TRBJ2-1
d_gene: TRBD2
v_gene: TRBV30
CDR3aa: CAWTPGLAYNEQFF
CDR3nt: TGTGCCTGGACTCCCGGACTAGCTTACAATGAGCAGTTCTTC

abundance: .
j_gene: TRBJ2-2
d_gene: .
v_gene: TRBV15
CDR3aa: CATSRDIDRANTGELFF
CDR3nt: TGTGCCACCAGCAGAGATATAGACAGAGCGAACACCGGGGAGCTGTTTTTT

abundance: .
j_gene: TRBJ2-5
d_gene: .
v_gene: TRBV7-6
CDR3aa: CASSLQETQYF
CDR3nt: TGTGCCAGCAGCTTACAAGAGACCCAGTACTTC

abundance: medium-sized
j_gene: TRBJ2-7
d_gene: TRBD1
v_gene: TRBV25-1
CDR3aa: CASSDRDRGYEQYF
CDR3nt: TGTGCCAGCAGTGACCGGGACAGGGGTTACGAGCAGTACTTC

abundance: once
j_gene: TRBJ1-2
d_gene: .
v_gene: TRBV7-8
CDR3aa: CASSLAWSGLRANYGYTF
CDR3nt: TGTGCCAGCAGCTTAGCGTGGTCAGGACTCCGAGCTAACTATGGCTACACCTTC

abundance: few
j_gene: TRBJ1-2
d_gene: .
v_gene: TRBV28
CDR3aa: CASDNRQGQGYGYTF
CDR3nt: TGTGCCAGCGATAACAGGCAGGGCCAGGGCTATGGCTACACCTTC

abundance: many
j_gene: TRBJ2-1
d_gene: TRBD2
v_gene: TRBV2
CDR3aa: CASSAGGLAGANEQFF
CDR3nt: TGTGCCAGCAGTGCAGGCGGGCTAGCGGGAGCCAATGAGCAGTTCTTC

abundance: once
j_gene: TRBJ2-7
d_gene: .
v_gene: TRBV28
CDR3aa: CASSFYGSRGPRAYEQYF
CDR3nt: TGTGCCAGCAGTTTTTACGGTAGCAGGGGCCCTCGAGCCTACGAGCAGTACTTC

abundance: many
j_gene: TRBJ2-7
d_gene: TRBD2
v_gene: TRBV7-8
CDR3aa: CASSLLAEYEQYF
CDR3nt: TGTGCCAGCAGCCTACTAGCGGAATACGAGCAGTACTTC

abundance: many
j_gene: TRBJ2-5
d_gene: TRBD2
v_gene: TRBV27
CDR3aa: CASSNSGTSRYF
CDR3nt: TGTGCCAGCAGTAACTCCGGGACTAGTCGGTACTTC

abundance: many
j_gene: TRBJ1-5
d_gene: TRBD1
v_gene: TRBV27
CDR3aa: CASSSLDRLGAQHF
CDR3nt: TGTGCCAGCAGTTCCCTGGACAGGTTGGGAGCCCAGCATTTT

abundance: few
j_gene: TRBJ1-1
d_gene: TRBD1
v_gene: TRBV28
CDR3aa: CASRTQGARENTEAFF
CDR3nt: TGTGCCAGCAGAACTCAGGGGGCGCGGGAAAATACTGAAGCTTTCTTT

abundance: few
j_gene: TRBJ2-5
d_gene: TRBD2
v_gene: TRBV5-1
CDR3aa: CASSMGGLAEETQYF
CDR3nt: TGCGCCAGCAGCATGGGGGGACTAGCGGAAGAGACCCAGTACTTC

abundance: .
j_gene: TRBJ2-7
d_gene: .
v_gene: TRBV20-1
CDR3aa: CSATIPPEQYF
CDR3nt: TGCAGTGCCACAATACCGCCCGAGCAGTACTTC